These 21 T cell receptor beta chains originate from one sample sequenced in a study of T cells expressing NK-cell markers. With the 5' RACE reads reprocessed, TCRdb shows one record per CDR3 protein and no DNA. The sample totals about 410,000 distinct CDR3 sequences; its top ten clones hold approximately 12%. Sequenced: blood T cells: a sorted CD56 or NKG2C T cell subset, CD4+ or CD8+ T cells, or bulk PBMC T cells (not recorded which). The origin of the receptors is a woman aged 45-65 years in good health.

This chain links TRBV5-5 with TRBJ1-2; TCRdb picks TRBD1, but there is no DNA to check that call. The CDR3 runs to 17 residues. Germline V gene sequence: CDR1 SGHKS, CDR2 YYEKEE (reference sequence). CDR3 sequence: CASSLRTGIKKIYGYTF.

CDR3 region: CASSLGGGDTGELFF. The rearrangement links TRBV7-7 to TRBJ2-2; TCRdb's D gene call, TRBD2, goes unchecked for lack of DNA. The CDR3 contains 15 residues. Per germline, CDR1 SSHAT and CDR2 FNYEAQ (reference sequence).

The chain joins TRBV5-1 to TRBJ2-1; TCRdb outputs TRBD1, but without DNA this stays unchecked. The CDR3 runs 16 residues. Germline-derived CDR1 and CDR2 are SGHRS and YFSETQ. CDR3 residues: CASSSLEGTGVNEQFF.

The chain joins TRBV5-1 to TRBJ2-3; the TCRdb D gene call, TRBD1, has no DNA to confirm it. Germline CDR1 is SGHRS and CDR2 is YFSETQ. The CDR3 length is 16 residues. The CDR3 protein is CASSLDAHQSTDTQYF.

The chain is built from TRBV15 and TRBJ1-1; TCRdb calls TRBD1, which cannot be checked without DNA. The CDR3 totals 14 residues. Looked up from germline, CDR1 is LNHNV and CDR2 is YYDKDF (reference sequence). CDR3 protein: CATSRGGGPTEAFF.

The chain has TRBV20-1 and TRBJ2-3; the TCRdb D gene call, TRBD1, has no DNA to confirm it. CDR3 length equals 14 residues. CDR1 DFQATT and CDR2 SNEGSKA come from the germline V gene (reference sequence). Here the CDR3 reads CSARERGFLDTQYF.

CDR3 region: CASSLFSGDRNQPQHF. The V and J genes are TRBV7-9 and TRBJ1-5; the TCRdb D gene call, TRBD1, has no DNA to confirm it. CDR3 length: 16 amino acids. The germline gives CDR1 SEHNR, CDR2 FQNEAQ (reference sequence).

The chain has TRBV7-9 and TRBJ2-7; TCRdb gives TRBD1 as the D gene, but with no DNA this cannot be confirmed. This CDR3 comprises 16 residues. Germline-derived CDR1 and CDR2 are SEHNR and FQNEAQ (reference sequence). The CDR3 sequence: CASSLDLRAITREQYF.

The chain combines TRBV12-5 with TRBJ2-1; TCRdb outputs TRBD1, but without DNA this stays unchecked. The germline V gene has CDR1 LGHNT and CDR2 FRNRAP. This CDR3 comprises 15 residues. This CDR3 is CASGSGQGADNEQFF.

The chain links TRBV5-1 to TRBJ1-5; TCRdb indicates TRBD1, and absent DNA this call remains unverified. Germline V gene lookup returns CDR1 SGHRS and CDR2 YFSETQ. This CDR3 comprises 15 residues. The CDR3 protein is CASSLAGGNVQPQHF.

The V and J genes are TRBV7-9 and TRBJ2-5. In germline, CDR1 is SEHNR, CDR2 FQNEAQ (reference sequence). This CDR3 comprises 14 residues. CDR3 in amino acids: CASSSYTVKETQYF.

The rearrangement joins TRBV27 to TRBJ1-2; TCRdb designates TRBD1, a call that cannot be tested without DNA. This CDR3 is 15 amino acids long. CDR1 and CDR2 from the germline V gene are MNHEY and SMNVEV (reference sequence). The chain's CDR3 is CASSLLAGGDYGYTF.

CDR3 sequence: CSVGDRGLYEQYF. The J gene is TRBJ2-7, the V gene TRBV29-1; TCRdb returns TRBD1, unconfirmable since there is no DNA. The CDR3 sequence is 13 residues long. The V gene's germline CDR1 is SQVTM and CDR2 ANQGSEA.

V is TRBV10-3 and J is TRBJ2-1. CDR1 and CDR2 from the germline V gene are ENHRY and SYGVKD. The CDR3 loop spans 13 amino acids. The chain's CDR3 is CAISEWGSNEQFF.

This chain connects TRBV25-1 to TRBJ2-5; lacking DNA, the TRBD1 call made by TCRdb goes unchecked. This CDR3 comprises 14 residues. Germline CDR1 and CDR2: MGHDK and SYGVNS. This chain's CDR3 is CASSGWGGQETQYF.

The chain carries TRBV11-1 and TRBJ2-1; there is no DNA to check the TCRdb D call of TRBD2. Germline V gives CDR1 SGHAT, CDR2 FQDESV (reference sequence). This CDR3 comprises 17 residues. The CDR3 is CASSGNSGEGSYNEQFF.

The chain has TRBV7-2 and TRBJ2-1; TCRdb proposes TRBD1, but this gene call is untestable without DNA. The CDR3 extends over 13 amino acids. Germline V gives CDR1 SGHTA, CDR2 FQGNSA. The CDR3 loop reads CASSFGPGNEQFF.

The gene calls are TRBV12-3 or TRBV12-4 and TRBJ2-1. This CDR3 has 13 residues. The CDR3 protein is CASSLLGIYEQFF.

V and J are TRBV24-1 and TRBJ2-1; TCRdb proposes TRBD1, but this gene call is untestable without DNA. The CDR3 spans 12 residues. The germline V gene encodes CDR1 KGHDR and CDR2 SFDVKD. The CDR3 is CATSRGGRGQFF.

The chain uses TRBV4-1 and TRBJ1-4. The CDR3 totals 15 residues. Germline V gives CDR1 MGHRA, CDR2 YSYEKL. The CDR3 spells CASSQEGYTNEKLFF.

The chain has TRBV5-6 and TRBJ1-4; TCRdb proposes TRBD1, but this gene call is untestable without DNA. The CDR3 runs 14 residues. Germline V gives CDR1 SGHDT, CDR2 YYEEEE. This CDR3 reads CASSLVQGNEKLFF.